This T cell receptor beta chain was recorded in a study of T-cell reconstitution after alpha-beta-depleted transplantation in children. Broader study findings: Some patients' high day-60 TCRbeta diversity was traced to surviving recipient T cells and thymic progenitors. When one year had passed after transplant, most T-cell counts and diversity came from newly produced T cells.

This clonotype has only a few counts. Its antigen is currently unknown. Preparation of the TCRbeta library involved a method that used unique molecular identifiers. TCRdb independently ran MiXCR on the PCR reads; one entry per CDR3 protein. The table shows 100,000 to 130,000 distinct CDR3 sequences, with 5% to 7% occurring only once. The ends were cut back, 6 bases at V and 0 bases at J, with 21 bases in the middle. Germline lookup yields CDR1 LNHDA and CDR2 SQIVND (reference sequence). The CDR3 sequence is 19 residues long. The receptor comes from a male patient between 2 and 10 years old who had a stem cell transplant for acute lymphoblastic leukemia, so the T cells may come from the graft donor. The J gene is TRBJ2-6, the V gene TRBV19; D is unresolved. The sequences come from PBMCs, mostly from graft donor cells, collected 360 days after TCRalphabeta/CD19-depleted stem cell transplant. The CDR3 protein is CASSTPGRTADSGANVLTF. Written as DNA, the CDR3 is TGTGCCAGTAGCACCCCCGGACGGACGGCGGACTCTGGGGCCAACGTCCTGACTTTC.